This TCR beta chain comes out of a study of blood T cells in healthy people across ages. Study-wide results and limits: The donors' CMV status was not determined, possibly confounding changes in expanded clonotypes. Across the age range, TCR beta diversity per million T cells fell in a roughly linear way.

About this clonotype: Its antigen is currently unknown.

Healthy Russian Caucasian donors spanned ages about 6 to 95 years. Primers used in a second PCR of about 6 to 11 cycles were a sample-barcoded 5' primer and a J-beta primer mix. TCRdb re-called the 5' RACE reads with MiXCR, one entry per CDR3 protein. The sample shows hundreds of thousands of distinct CDR3 sequences, around 49% of them seen only once. The TCR was taken from a woman in her sixties or seventies in good health. Sample: blood.

The DNA for the CDR3 is TGTGCCAGCAGTAAAATCGGGACAGAGAAGTATGGCTACACCTTC. It is translated as CASSKIGTEKYGYTF. The chain is built from TRBV28 and TRBJ1-2; 7 nucleotides align to TRBD1. Germline V gene lookup returns CDR1 MDHEN and CDR2 SYDVKM. V lost 5 bases, J lost 5 bases, and 11 bases stayed unmatched. This CDR3 comprises 15 residues.